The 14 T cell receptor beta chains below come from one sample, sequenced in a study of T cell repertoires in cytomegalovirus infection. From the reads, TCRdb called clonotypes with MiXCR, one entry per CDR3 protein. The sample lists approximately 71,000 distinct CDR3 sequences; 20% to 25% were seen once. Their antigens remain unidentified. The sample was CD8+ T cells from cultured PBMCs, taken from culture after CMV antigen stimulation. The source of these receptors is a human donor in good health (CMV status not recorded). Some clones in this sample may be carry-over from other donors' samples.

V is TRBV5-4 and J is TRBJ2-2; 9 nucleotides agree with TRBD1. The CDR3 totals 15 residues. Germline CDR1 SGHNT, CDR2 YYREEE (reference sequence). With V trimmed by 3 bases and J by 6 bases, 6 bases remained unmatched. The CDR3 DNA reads TGTGCCAGCAGCTCCGGGACAGGGTGGTCCGGGGAGCTGTTTTTT. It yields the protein CASSSGTGWSGELFF.

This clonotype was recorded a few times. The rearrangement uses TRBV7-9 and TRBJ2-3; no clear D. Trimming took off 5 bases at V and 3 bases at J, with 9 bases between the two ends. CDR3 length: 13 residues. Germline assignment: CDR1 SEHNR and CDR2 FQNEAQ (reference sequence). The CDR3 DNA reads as TGTGCCAGCAGCCCCCCCTCTACAGATACGCAGTATTTT. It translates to CASSPPSTDTQYF.

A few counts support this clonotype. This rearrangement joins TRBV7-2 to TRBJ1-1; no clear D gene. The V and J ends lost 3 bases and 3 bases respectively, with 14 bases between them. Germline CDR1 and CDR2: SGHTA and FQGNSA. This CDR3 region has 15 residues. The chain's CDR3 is CASSFEDLRDTEAFF. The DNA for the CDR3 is TGTGCCAGCAGCTTCGAGGACCTACGGGACACTGAAGCTTTCTTT.

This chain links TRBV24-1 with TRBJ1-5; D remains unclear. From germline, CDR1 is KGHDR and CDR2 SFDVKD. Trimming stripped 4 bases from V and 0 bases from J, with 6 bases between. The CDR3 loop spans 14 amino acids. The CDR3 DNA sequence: TGTGCCACCAGTGACCACGATAGCAATCAGCCCCAGCATTTT. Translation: CATSDHDSNQPQHF.

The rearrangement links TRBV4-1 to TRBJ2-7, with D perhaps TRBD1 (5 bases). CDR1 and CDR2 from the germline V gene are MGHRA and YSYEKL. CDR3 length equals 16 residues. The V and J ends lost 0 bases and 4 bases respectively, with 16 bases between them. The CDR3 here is CASSQEGQAGSYEQYF. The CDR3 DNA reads TGCGCCAGCAGCCAAGAGGGGCAGGCAGGGTCGTACGAGCAGTACTTC.

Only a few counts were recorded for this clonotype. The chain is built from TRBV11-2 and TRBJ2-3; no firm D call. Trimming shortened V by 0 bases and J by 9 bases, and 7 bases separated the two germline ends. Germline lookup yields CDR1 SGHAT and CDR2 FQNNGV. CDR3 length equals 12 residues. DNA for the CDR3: TGTGCCAGCAGCTTAGACCCCGGGACGCAGTATTTT. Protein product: CASSLDPGTQYF.

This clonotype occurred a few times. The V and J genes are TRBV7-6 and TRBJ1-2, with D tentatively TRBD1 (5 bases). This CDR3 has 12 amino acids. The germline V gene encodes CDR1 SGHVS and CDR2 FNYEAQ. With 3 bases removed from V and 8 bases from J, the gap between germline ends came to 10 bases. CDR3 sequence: CASSLGLDGYTF. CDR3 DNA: TGTGCCAGCAGCTTGGGGCTAGACGGCTACACCTTC.

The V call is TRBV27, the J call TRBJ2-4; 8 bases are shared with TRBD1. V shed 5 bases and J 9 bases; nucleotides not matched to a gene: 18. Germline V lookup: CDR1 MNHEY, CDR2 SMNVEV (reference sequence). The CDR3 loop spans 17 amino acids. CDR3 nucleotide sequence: TGTGCCAGCAGTGGGCGACAGGACAGGGTCGATTATCGCATTCAGTACTTC. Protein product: CASSGRQDRVDYRIQYF.

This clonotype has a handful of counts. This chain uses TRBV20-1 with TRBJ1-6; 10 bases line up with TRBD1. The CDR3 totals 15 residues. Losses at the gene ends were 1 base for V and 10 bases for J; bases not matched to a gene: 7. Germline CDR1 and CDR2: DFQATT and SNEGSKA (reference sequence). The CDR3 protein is CSARVDRGPGSPLHF. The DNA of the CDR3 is TGCAGTGCTAGAGTAGACAGGGGGCCGGGGTCACCCCTCCACTTT.

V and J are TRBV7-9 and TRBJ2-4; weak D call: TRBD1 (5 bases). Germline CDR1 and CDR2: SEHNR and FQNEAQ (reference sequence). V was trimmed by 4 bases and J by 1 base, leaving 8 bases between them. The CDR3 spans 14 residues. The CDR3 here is CASSSSGAKNIQYF. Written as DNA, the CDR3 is TGTGCCAGCAGCTCATCAGGGGCCAAAAACATTCAGTACTTC.

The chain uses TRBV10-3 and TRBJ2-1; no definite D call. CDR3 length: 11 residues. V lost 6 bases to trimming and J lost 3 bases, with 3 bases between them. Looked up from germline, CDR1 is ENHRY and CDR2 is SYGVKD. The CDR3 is CAIRDYNEQFF. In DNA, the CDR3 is TGTGCCATCAGGGACTACAATGAGCAGTTCTTC.

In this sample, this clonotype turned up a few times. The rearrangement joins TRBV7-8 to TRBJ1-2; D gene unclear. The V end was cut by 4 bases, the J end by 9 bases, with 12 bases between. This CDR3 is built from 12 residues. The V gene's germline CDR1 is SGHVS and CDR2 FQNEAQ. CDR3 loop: CASSSDFDSYTF. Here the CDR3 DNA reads TGTGCCAGCAGCTCGGACTTCGATAGCTACACCTTC.

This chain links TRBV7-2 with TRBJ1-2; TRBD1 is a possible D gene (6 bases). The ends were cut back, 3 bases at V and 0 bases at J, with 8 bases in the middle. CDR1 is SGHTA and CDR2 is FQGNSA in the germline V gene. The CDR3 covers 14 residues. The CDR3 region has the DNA TGTGCCAGCAGCTTGAGGGGGGCTAACTATGGCTACACCTTC. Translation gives CASSLRGANYGYTF.

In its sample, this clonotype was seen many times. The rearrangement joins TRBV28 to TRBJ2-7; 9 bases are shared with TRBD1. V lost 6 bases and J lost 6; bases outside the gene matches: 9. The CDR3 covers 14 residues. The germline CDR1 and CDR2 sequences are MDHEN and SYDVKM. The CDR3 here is CASSPGTGRREQYF. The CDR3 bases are TGTGCCAGCAGCCCTGGGACAGGGCGACGCGAGCAGTACTTC.